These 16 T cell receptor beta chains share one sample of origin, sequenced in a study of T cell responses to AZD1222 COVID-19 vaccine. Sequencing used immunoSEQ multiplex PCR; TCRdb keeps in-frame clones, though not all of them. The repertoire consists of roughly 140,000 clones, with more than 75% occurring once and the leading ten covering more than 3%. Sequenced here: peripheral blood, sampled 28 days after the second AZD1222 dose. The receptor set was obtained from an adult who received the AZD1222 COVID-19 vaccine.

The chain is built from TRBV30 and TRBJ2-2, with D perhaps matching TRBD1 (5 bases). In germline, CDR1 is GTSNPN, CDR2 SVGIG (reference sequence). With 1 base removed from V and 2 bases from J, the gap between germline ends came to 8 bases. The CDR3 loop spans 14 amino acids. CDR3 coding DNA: TGTGCCTGGAGTGGGGGCCTTAACACCGGGGAGCTGTTTTTT. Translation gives CAWSGGLNTGELFF.

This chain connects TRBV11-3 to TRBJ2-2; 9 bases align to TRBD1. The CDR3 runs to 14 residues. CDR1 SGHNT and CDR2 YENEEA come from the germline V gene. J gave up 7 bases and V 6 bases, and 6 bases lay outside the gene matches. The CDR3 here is CASSAGQGFGELFF. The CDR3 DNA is TGTGCCAGCAGTGCAGGACAGGGGTTCGGGGAGCTGTTTTTT.

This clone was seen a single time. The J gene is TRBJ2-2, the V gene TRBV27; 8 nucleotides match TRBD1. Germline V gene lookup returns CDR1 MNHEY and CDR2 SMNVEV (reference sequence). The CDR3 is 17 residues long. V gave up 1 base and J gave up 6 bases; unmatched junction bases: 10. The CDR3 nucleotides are TGTGCCAGCAGTTTATATGTGGCGCAGGGGGCCCCCGGGGAGCTGTTTTTT. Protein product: CASSLYVAQGAPGELFF.

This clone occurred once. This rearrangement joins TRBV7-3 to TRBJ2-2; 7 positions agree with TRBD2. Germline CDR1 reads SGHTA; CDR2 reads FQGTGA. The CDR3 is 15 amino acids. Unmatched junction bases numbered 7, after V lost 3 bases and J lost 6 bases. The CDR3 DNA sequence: TGTGCCAGCAGCTTTAGGGGAGGGGTCGCCGGGGAGCTGTTTTTT. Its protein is CASSFRGGVAGELFF. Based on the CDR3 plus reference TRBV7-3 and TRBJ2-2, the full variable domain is GAGVSQTPSNKVTEKGKYVELRCDPISGHTALYWYRQSLGQGPEFLIYFQGTGAADDSGLPNDRFFAVRPEGSVSTLKIQRTERGDSAVYLCASSFRGGVAGELFFGEGSRLTVL.

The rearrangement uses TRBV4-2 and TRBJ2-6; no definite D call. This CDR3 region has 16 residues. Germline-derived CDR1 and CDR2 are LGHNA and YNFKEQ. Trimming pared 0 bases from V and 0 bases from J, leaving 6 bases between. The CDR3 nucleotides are TGTGCCAGCAGCCAAGATGCAGGCTCTGGGGCCAACGTCCTGACTTTC. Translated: CASSQDAGSGANVLTF.

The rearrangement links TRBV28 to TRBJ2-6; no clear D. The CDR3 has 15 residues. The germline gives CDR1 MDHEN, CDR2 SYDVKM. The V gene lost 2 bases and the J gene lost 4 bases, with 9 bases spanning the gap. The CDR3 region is CASSLVGIGANVLTF. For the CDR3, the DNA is TGTGCCAGCAGTTTAGTAGGGATCGGGGCCAACGTCCTGACTTTC.

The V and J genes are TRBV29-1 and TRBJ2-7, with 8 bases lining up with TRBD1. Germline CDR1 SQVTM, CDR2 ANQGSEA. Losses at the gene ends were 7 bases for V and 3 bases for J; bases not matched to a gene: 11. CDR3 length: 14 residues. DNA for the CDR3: TGCAGCGGTGCAGGGGGCATAGGAGGCTACGAGCAGTACTTC. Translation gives CSGAGGIGGYEQYF.

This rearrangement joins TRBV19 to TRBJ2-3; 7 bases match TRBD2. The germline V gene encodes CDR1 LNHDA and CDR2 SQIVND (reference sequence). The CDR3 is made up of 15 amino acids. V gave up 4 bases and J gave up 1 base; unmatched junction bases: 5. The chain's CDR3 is CASSSLGGGTDTQYF. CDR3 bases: TGTGCCAGTAGTAGTTTGGGGGGGGGCACAGATACGCAGTATTTT.

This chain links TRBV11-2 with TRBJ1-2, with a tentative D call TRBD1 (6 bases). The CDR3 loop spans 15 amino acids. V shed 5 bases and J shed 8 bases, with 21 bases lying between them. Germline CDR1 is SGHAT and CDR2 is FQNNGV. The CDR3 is CASSPSTGTPRGYTF. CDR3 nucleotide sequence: TGTGCCAGCAGCCCCAGTACCGGGACACCGAGGGGCTACACCTTC.

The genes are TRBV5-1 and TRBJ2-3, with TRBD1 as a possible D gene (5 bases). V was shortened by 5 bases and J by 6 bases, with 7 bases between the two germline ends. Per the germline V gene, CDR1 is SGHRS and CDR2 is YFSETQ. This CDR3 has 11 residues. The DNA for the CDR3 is TGCGCCAGCAGAGGGGTGGATACGCAGTATTTT. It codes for CASRGVDTQYF. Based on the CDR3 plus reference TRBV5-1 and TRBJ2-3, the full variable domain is KAGVTQTPRYLIKTRGQQVTLSCSPISGHRSVSWYQQTPGQGLQFLFEYFSETQRNKGNFPGRFSGRQFSNSRSEMNVSTLELGDSALYLCASRGVDTQYFGPGTRLTVL.

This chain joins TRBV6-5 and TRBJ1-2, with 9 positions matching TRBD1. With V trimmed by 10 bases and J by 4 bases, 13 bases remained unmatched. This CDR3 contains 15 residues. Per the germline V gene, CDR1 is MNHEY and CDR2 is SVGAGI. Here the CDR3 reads CATTGGLGRIYGYTF. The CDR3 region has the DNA TGTGCCACCACAGGGGGCTTAGGACGGATCTATGGCTACACCTTC.

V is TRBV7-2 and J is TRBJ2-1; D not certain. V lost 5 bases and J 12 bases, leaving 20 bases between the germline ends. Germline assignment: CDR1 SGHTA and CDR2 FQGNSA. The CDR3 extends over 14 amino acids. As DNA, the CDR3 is TGTGCCAGCAGCGGAGACGGGCTTGGCCTTTTGCAGTTCTTC. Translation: CASSGDGLGLLQFF.

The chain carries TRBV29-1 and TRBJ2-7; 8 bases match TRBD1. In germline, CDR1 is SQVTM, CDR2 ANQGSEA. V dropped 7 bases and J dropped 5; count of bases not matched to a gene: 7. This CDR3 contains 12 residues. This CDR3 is CSGSGQGDEQYF. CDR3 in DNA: TGCAGCGGAAGTGGACAGGGAGACGAGCAGTACTTC.

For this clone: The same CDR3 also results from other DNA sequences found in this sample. The CDR3 DNA reads TGTGCCAGCAGCGCCTCTGGAAACACCATATATTTT. Amino acid sequence: CASSASGNTIYF. This chain joins TRBV9 and TRBJ1-3; D is unresolved. CDR1 and CDR2 from the germline V gene are SGDLS and YYNGEE. CDR3 length: 12 amino acids. The V and J ends lost 3 bases and 0 bases respectively, with 1 base between them. The full variable domain, rest sourced from reference TRBV9 and TRBJ1-3, is DSGVTQTPKHLITATGQRVTLRCSPRSGDLSVYWYQQSLDQGLQFLIQYYNGEERAKGNILERFSAQQFPDLHSELNLSSLELGDSALYFCASSASGNTIYFGEGSWLTVV.

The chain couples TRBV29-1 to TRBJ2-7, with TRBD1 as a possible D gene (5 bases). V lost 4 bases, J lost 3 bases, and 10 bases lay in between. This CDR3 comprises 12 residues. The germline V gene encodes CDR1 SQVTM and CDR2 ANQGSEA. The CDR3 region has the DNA TGCAGCGTTGGGGGCCTCGACTACGAGCAGTACTTC. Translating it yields CSVGGLDYEQYF.

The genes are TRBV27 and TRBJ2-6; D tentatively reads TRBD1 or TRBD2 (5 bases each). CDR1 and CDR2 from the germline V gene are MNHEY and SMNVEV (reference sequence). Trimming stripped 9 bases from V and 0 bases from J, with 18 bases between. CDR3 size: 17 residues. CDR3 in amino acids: CASSGTEQVSGANVLTF. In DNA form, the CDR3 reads TGTGCCAGTTCAGGGACGGAGCAAGTCTCTGGGGCCAACGTCCTGACTTTC.